A selection of T cell receptor beta chains follows, all from one sample in a study of cytomegalovirus exposure and HLA in healthy donors. Only in-frame clones appear in the TCRdb table, and some are missing; sequencing was by immunoSEQ multiplex PCR. The table includes over 150,000 clones, around 68% detected once. Input material: PBMCs. The receptors here all came from a man aged 50 or older in good health and CMV-seronegative. CDR3s include the opening cysteine and the closing phenylalanine or tryptophan. Each record gives: clone size, D gene, J gene, V gene, CDR3 DNA, CDR3 protein. D genes are given only for firm matches. Only some rows state a clone size, as once, few, many or a class for expanded clones.

.	TRBD1	TRBJ1-2	TRBV7-9	TGTGCCAGCAGCTCCCTAGGTGGACAGGGCGATGGCTACACCTTC	CASSSLGGQGDGYTF
.	TRBD2	TRBJ2-7	TRBV7-2	TGTGCCAGCAGTTTTAGCGGGGGGGCCGACGAGCAGTACTTC	CASSFSGGADEQYF
.	.	TRBJ2-6	TRBV21-1	TGTGCCAGCAGCTATCCGGGACAGGACGGAACTGGGGCCAACGTCCTGACTTTC	CASSYPGQDGTGANVLTF
.	TRBD1	TRBJ1-1	TRBV5-6	TGTGCCAGCAGCGGGGACAGGGGCCTGAACACTGAAGCTTTCTTT	CASSGDRGLNTEAFF
few	.	TRBJ1-5	TRBV2	TGTGCCAGCAGAGGAGGACAGCCCAATCAGCCCCAGCATTTT	CASRGGQPNQPQHF
.	.	TRBJ1-1	TRBV5-5	TGTGCCAGCAGCTTAATCCCTTCGAACACTGAAGCTTTCTTT	CASSLIPSNTEAFF
.	TRBD2	TRBJ2-1	TRBV2	TGTGCCAGCAGGGGGACTAGCGGGGGGTACAATGAGCAGTTCTTC	CASRGTSGGYNEQFF
.	.	TRBJ2-3	TRBV10-3	TGTGCCATCAGTGAGCATTTCGGACAAAGCACAGATACGCAGTATTTT	CAISEHFGQSTDTQYF
.	.	TRBJ1-5	TRBV29-1	TGCAGCGTTGGGACGGGGGATCAGCCCCAGCATTTT	CSVGTGDQPQHF
.	TRBD2	TRBJ2-3	TRBV11-2	TGTGCCAGCAGCTTATTAGCGGGGACAGATACGCAGTATTTT	CASSLLAGTDTQYF
.	.	TRBJ1-1	TRBV4-1	TGCGCCAGCAGCCCAGTCAGCGGCACTGAAGCTTTCTTT	CASSPVSGTEAFF
few	.	TRBJ2-3	TRBV7-9	TGTGCCAGCAGCTTACTAGGTCCACTCATTAGCACAGATACGCAGTATTTT	CASSLLGPLISTDTQYF
few	.	TRBJ2-7	TRBV7-9	TGTGCCAGCAGCTTAGCCAGGACAGGGGCGCGGACTAGCACCGAGCAGTACTTC	CASSLARTGARTSTEQYF
.	.	TRBJ2-7	TRBV6-6	TGTGCCAGCAGACCCGAAGCGGTCTCCTACGAGCAGTACTTC	CASRPEAVSYEQYF
.	.	TRBJ1-4	TRBV28	TGTGCCAGCAGTCGGGGTGGAGGGGTGGGCACTAATGAAAAACTGTTTTTT	CASSRGGGVGTNEKLFF
.	.	TRBJ1-1	TRBV6-1	TGTGCCAGCGTCGGCAGGGGTTTCCCTGAAGCTTTCTTT	CASVGRGFPEAFF
.	TRBD1	TRBJ1-5	TRBV2	TGTGCCAGCACGAGGACAGGGGGCAATCAGCCCCAGCATTTT	CASTRTGGNQPQHF
.	.	TRBJ1-2	TRBV5-4	TGTGCCAGCAGCTTAGGTCAGCGAAACTATGGCTACACCTTC	CASSLGQRNYGYTF
few	TRBD2	TRBJ2-7	TRBV25-1	TGTGCCAGCACCGGGACTAGCGTCGAGCAGTACTTC	CASTGTSVEQYF
.	TRBD1	TRBJ2-7	TRBV6-1	TGTGCCAGCAGCCTTGGGACAGGGAGATACGAGCAGTACTTC	CASSLGTGRYEQYF
few	.	TRBJ1-5	TRBV2	TGTGCCAGCAGTTTCGGGGGGCCGAATCAGCCCCAGCATTTT	CASSFGGPNQPQHF
.	.	TRBJ1-6	TRBV5-4	TGTGCCAGCAGCCCCGGTGGACAGATTGATAATTCACCCCTCCACTTT	CASSPGGQIDNSPLHF
.	.	TRBJ2-3	TRBV12-1	TGTGCCAGCAAACACCGGGGGGTTAGCACAGATACGCAGTATTTT	CASKHRGVSTDTQYF
.	.	TRBJ2-1	TRBV19	TGTGCCAGTAGTATATGGGACATGGACAATGAGCAGTTCTTC	CASSIWDMDNEQFF
.	TRBD2	TRBJ2-2	TRBV5-6	TGTGCCAGCAGCTTGGACGGCGGGGGGATTCTCCGGGAGCTGTTTTTT	CASSLDGGGILRELFF
.	TRBD1	TRBJ2-7	TRBV18	TGTGCCAGCTCACCACCCGGGACAGGGGACGAGCAGTACTTC	CASSPPGTGDEQYF
.	.	TRBJ2-7	TRBV5-1	TGCGCCAGCAGCTTGGCTGCTAGAGACTACGAGCAGTACTTC	CASSLAARDYEQYF
.	TRBD1	TRBJ1-6	TRBV7-9	TGTGCCAGCAGCGCAACACAGGGGGCAAGGAGCTCCTATAATTCACCCCTCCACTTT	CASSATQGARSSYNSPLHF
.	.	TRBJ1-1	TRBV6-5	TGTGCCAGCAGCAGACAGGCGAACACTGAAGCTTTCTTT	CASSRQANTEAFF
.	.	TRBJ1-3	TRBV6-5	TGTGCCAGCAGTTACCGGGGATTAAGCTCTGGAAACACCATATATTTT	CASSYRGLSSGNTIYF
.	.	TRBJ1-2	TRBV9	TGTGCCAGCAGCGTAGTGAGGGATTCTAACTATGGCTACACCTTC	CASSVVRDSNYGYTF
.	.	TRBJ1-2	TRBV5-1	TGCGCCAGCAGCTCGGGCGGGACGGACTATGGCTACACCTTC	CASSSGGTDYGYTF
few	.	TRBJ2-7	TRBV11-2	TGTGCCAGCAGCATAGGGTCCGGGGAGCAGTACTTC	CASSIGSGEQYF
.	.	TRBJ2-2	TRBV7-3	TGTGCCAGCAGCTTGAACACCCCAGGTACCGGGGAGCTGTTTTTT	CASSLNTPGTGELFF
.	.	TRBJ2-3	TRBV4-3	TGCGCCAGCAGCCAAGAAGGGGGGGGCGGGGCAGATACGCAGTATTTT	CASSQEGGGGADTQYF
.	TRBD1	TRBJ1-2	TRBV4-1	TGCGCCAGCCGAAGGGACAGCAACTATGGCTACACCTTC	CASRRDSNYGYTF
.	.	TRBJ2-7	TRBV6-1	TGTGCCAGCAGTGAAGGGGGACGGGGGGCCCCCTACGAGCAGTACTTC	CASSEGGRGAPYEQYF
.	TRBD1	TRBJ2-3	TRBV7-2	TGTGCCAGCAGCTTAGACCTTACAGGGGGTCGCACAGATACGCAGTATTTT	CASSLDLTGGRTDTQYF
few	.	TRBJ2-1	TRBV5-4	TGTGCCAGCAGCTTGGGTGGGGGGATCTCCTACAATGAGCAGTTCTTC	CASSLGGGISYNEQFF
few	.	TRBJ1-6	TRBV7-2	TGTGCCAGCAGCTTAGTTTTGCCAGGCAGCTCCTATAATTCACCCCTCCACTTT	CASSLVLPGSSYNSPLHF
.	TRBD1	TRBJ2-3	TRBV5-1	TGCGCCAGCAGCCCAAGGACAGGGGGCCATAGCACAGATACGCAGTATTTT	CASSPRTGGHSTDTQYF
.	TRBD2	TRBJ2-3	TRBV9	TGTGCCAGCAGCGGGACTAGCACGACAGATACGCAGTATTTT	CASSGTSTTDTQYF
.	.	TRBJ1-1	TRBV7-9	TGTGCCAGCAGCTCTACAGGGAATGAAGCTTTCTTT	CASSSTGNEAFF
.	.	TRBJ1-5	TRBV5-6	TGTGCCAGCAGCCTGGGGGTGGGCAGGGGAGGGCAGCCCCAGCATTTT	CASSLGVGRGGQPQHF